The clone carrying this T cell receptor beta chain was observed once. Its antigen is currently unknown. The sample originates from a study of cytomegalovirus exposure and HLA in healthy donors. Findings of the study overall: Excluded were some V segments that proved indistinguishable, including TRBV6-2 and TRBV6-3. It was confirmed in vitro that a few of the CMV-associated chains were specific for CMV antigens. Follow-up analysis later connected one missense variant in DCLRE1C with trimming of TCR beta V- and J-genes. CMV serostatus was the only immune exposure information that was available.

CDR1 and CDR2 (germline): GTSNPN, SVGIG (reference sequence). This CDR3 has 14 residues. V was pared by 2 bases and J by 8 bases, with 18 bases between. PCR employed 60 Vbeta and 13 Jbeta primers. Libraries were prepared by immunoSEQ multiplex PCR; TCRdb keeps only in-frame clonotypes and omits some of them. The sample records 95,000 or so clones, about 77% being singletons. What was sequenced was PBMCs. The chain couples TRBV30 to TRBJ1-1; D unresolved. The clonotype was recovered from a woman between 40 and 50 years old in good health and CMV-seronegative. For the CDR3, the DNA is TGTGCCTGGAGTAAAAACCCCTCCTTGAGGGAAGCTTTCTTT. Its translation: CAWSKNPSLREAFF.